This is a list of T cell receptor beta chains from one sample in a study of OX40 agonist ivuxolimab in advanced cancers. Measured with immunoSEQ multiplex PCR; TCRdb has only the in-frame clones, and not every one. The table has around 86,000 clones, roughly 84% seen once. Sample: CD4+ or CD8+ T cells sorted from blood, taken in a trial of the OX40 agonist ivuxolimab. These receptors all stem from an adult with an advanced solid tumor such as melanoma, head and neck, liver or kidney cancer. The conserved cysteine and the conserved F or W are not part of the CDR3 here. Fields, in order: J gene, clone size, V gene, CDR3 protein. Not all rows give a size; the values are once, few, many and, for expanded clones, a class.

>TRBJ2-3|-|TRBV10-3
AISNPTSGGTDTQY
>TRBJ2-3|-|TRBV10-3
AISESDPTLRGQY
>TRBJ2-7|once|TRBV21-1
ASSKEKPGPRDYEQY
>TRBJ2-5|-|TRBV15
ATSRAGRGQETQY
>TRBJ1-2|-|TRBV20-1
SASHLSSYT
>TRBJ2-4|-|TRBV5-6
ASSLRGAKNIQY
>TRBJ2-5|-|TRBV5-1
ASSSGQYQETQY
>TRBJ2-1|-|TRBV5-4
ASSPSMGAGGVIEQF
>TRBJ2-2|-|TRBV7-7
ASRPGHAGELF
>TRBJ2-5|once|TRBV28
ASSGSGTDNRETQY
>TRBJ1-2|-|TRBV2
ASSHRRTYGYT
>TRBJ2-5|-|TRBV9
ASSNLGQGAGETQY
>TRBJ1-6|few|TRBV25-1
ASSESRQGDSPLH
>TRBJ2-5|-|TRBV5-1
ASSLANIPAQETQY
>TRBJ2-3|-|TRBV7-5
VRSPPRAGTDTQY
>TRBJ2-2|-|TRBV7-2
ASAPGQGYGELF
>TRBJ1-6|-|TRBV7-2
ASSSRDRNSPLH
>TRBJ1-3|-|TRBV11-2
ASSLGHPGNTIY
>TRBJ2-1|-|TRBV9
ASSPGVGGYNEQF
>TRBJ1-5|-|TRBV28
ASLRGNSNQPQH
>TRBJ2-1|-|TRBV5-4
ASSQGTSALYNEQF
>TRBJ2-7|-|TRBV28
ASKGGVTPSSYEQY
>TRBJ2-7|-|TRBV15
ATRHYSVYEQY
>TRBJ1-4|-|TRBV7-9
ASSLVQGAVEKLF
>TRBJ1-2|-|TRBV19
ASSHQNTGLILYGYT
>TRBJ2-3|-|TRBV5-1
ASSLEGQGTDTQY
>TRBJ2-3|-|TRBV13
ASSHGTGRDTQY
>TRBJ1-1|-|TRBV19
ASSPPPMGGMNTEAF
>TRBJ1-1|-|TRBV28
ASSLSAFRAF
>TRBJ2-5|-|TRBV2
ASSNPGGGKETQY
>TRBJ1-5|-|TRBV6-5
ASSFGQGYQPQH
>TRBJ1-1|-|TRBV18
ASSPNSMNTEAF
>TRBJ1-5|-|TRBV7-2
ASSSSGANQPQH
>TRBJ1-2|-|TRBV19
ASTSTGCGYT
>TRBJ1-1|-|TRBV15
ATSRPFGPNTEAF
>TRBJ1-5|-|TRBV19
ASSRWEGSEGQPQH
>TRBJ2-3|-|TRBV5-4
ASSLSGRETDTQY
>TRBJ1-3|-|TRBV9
ASSVDSGNTIY
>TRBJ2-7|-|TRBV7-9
ASSWEGAAYEQY
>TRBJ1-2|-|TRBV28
ADRGAGGYT
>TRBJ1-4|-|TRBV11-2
ASSHSRVGTNEKLF
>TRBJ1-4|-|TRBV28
ASSRDSFATNEKLF
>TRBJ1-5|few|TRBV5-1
ASSLAGYQPQH
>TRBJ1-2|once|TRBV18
ASSLNPGTGGDYGYT
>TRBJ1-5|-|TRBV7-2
ASSFTTVSNQPQH
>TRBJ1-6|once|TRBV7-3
ASSSTGHGSPLH
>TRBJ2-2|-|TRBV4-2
ASSQDASGGTTGELF
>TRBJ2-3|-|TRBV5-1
ASSYWDSTDTQY
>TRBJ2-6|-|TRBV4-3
ASSYRGPGSGANVLT
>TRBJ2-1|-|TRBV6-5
ASSYRGQGTNNEQF
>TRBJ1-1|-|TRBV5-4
ASSLEGQGMNTEAF
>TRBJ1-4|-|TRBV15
ATSRETGLGEKLF
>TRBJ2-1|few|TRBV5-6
ASSTQRGLGHNEQF
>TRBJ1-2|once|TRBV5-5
ASSFLGPEGHGYT
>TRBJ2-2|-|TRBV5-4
ASSLGGRTGELF